These 23 T cell receptor beta chains were all obtained from the same sample, sequenced in a study of CD8 T cells in ankylosing spondylitis. TCRdb re-derived calls from the 5' RACE reads in MiXCR, one entry per CDR3 protein. The sample lists 250,000 to 400,000 distinct CDR3 sequences, 11% occurring once. Source material: blood, either unsorted or a sorted T cell fraction (not recorded which). These TCRs come from a female donor with ankylosing spondylitis or in good health (not recorded which).

This clonotype was picked up many times. The gene calls are TRBV28 and TRBJ2-7; D is perhaps TRBD2 (6 bases). Germline CDR1 is MDHEN and CDR2 is SYDVKM. This CDR3 has 13 residues. Trimming stripped 6 bases from V and 3 bases from J, with 12 bases between. CDR3 nucleotide sequence: TGTGCCAGCAGAGACGGCGGGATCTACGAGCAGTACTTC. The encoded protein is CASRDGGIYEQYF. Complete variable domain (other parts from reference TRBV28 and TRBJ2-7): DVKVTQSSRYLVKRTGEKVFLECVQDMDHENMFWYRQDPGLGLRLIYFSYDVKMKEKGDIPEGYSVSREKKERFSLILESASTNQTSMYLCASRDGGIYEQYFGPGTRLTVT.

This chain joins TRBV20-1 and TRBJ2-6; maybe TRBD2 (5 bases). Between the trimmed V and J ends, which lost 0 bases and 2 bases, there was a span of 8 bases. The CDR3 totals 15 residues. The V gene's germline CDR1 is DFQATT and CDR2 SNEGSKA (reference sequence). CDR3: CSARDRGAGANVLTF. As DNA, the CDR3 is TGCAGTGCTAGAGATCGGGGAGCTGGGGCCAACGTCCTGACTTTC.

This clonotype occurred many times. The J gene is TRBJ2-2, the V gene TRBV10-3, with D perhaps matching TRBD2 (5 bases). The germline V gene encodes CDR1 ENHRY and CDR2 SYGVKD. Trimming shortened V by 3 bases and J by 0 bases, and 8 bases separated the two germline ends. CDR3 length: 15 amino acids. CDR3 loop: CAISDDGTNTGELFF. DNA for the CDR3: TGTGCCATCAGTGATGACGGGACGAACACCGGGGAGCTGTTTTTT.

In the case of this clonotype: A clone one base away is much larger, so this may be a read error. The chain uses TRBV5-1 and TRBJ2-3; D unclear. Germline loops: CDR1 SGHRS, CDR2 YFSETQ. The CDR3 contains 14 residues. As DNA, the CDR3 is TGCGCCAGAAGCTCAATGTCTACGGCAGATACGCAGTATTTT. Translating it yields CARSSMSTADTQYF.

The table lists this clonotype with many counts. V gene TRBV5-1 combines with J gene TRBJ2-2; D is undetermined. The length of the CDR3 is 13 residues. V gave up 4 bases and J gave up 5 bases, with 9 bases separating them. Germline lookup yields CDR1 SGHRS and CDR2 YFSETQ. In nucleotides, the CDR3 is TGCGCCAGCAGCGATTGGGGTACCGGGGAGCTGTTTTTT. Protein: CASSDWGTGELFF.

In its sample, this clonotype was seen a few times. This chain joins TRBV12-3 or TRBV12-4 and TRBJ2-3; D is uncertain. With 6 bases removed from V and 2 bases from J, the gap between germline ends came to 15 bases. The CDR3 loop spans 15 amino acids. The CDR3 loop reads CASSPRGLVTDTQYF. The DNA of the CDR3 is TGTGCCAGCAGCCCGCGAGGCTTGGTCACAGATACGCAGTATTTT.

About this clonotype itself: Since a much larger clone is just one base distant, this may be a read error. The V and J genes are TRBV29-1 and TRBJ1-3, with D hard to call. CDR1 and CDR2 from the germline V gene are SQVTM and ANQGSEA. CDR3 length: 11 amino acids. The CDR3 protein is CSCNSGNTTYF. In DNA form, the CDR3 reads TGCAGCTGCAACTCTGGAAACACCACATATTTT.

This clonotype turned up a few times. The genes are TRBV7-9 and TRBJ2-7; tentatively, D is TRBD1 (5 bases). The CDR3 runs to 15 residues. Trimming removed 5 bases at V and 3 bases at J, with 17 bases between. Germline loops: CDR1 SEHNR, CDR2 FQNEAQ (reference sequence). The chain's CDR3 is CASSIVLGAHYEQYF. CDR3 in DNA: TGTGCCAGCAGCATAGTATTAGGGGCCCACTACGAGCAGTACTTC.

This clonotype appeared a few times. CDR3 protein: CASTPLWGQETQYF. The CDR3, as DNA: TGCGCCAGCACCCCTCTGTGGGGCCAAGAGACCCAGTACTTC. The chain employs TRBV5-1 and TRBJ2-5; D not certain. V was cut by 6 bases and J by 1 base, with 13 bases left in between. CDR1 and CDR2 (germline): SGHRS, YFSETQ. The CDR3 length is 14 residues.

This clonotype was recorded many times. The rearrangement links TRBV12-3 or TRBV12-4 to TRBJ1-4, with D hard to call. This CDR3 has 13 amino acids. Trimming stripped 2 bases from V and 7 bases from J, with 8 bases between. The CDR3 is CASSLSGIEKLFF. As DNA, the CDR3 is TGTGCCAGCAGTTTATCGGGTATTGAAAAACTGTTTTTT.

The genes are TRBV20-1 and TRBJ2-1; 8 bases match TRBD2. The CDR3 loop spans 14 amino acids. J lost 4 bases, V lost 5 bases, and 7 bases had no gene match. Germline V lookup: CDR1 DFQATT, CDR2 SNEGSKA (reference sequence). For the CDR3, the DNA is TGCAGTGCTCGCAATAGCGGGAAATACAATGAGCAGTTCTTC. This encodes CSARNSGKYNEQFF.

This clonotype was found a few times. This chain connects TRBV5-1 to TRBJ1-1; D is unresolved. V lost 4 bases and J lost 6, with 16 bases in between. Germline V gene data show CDR1 as SGHRS and CDR2 as YFSETQ. CDR3 size: 14 residues. The CDR3 region has the DNA TGCGCCAGCAGCCTCCTGACACTCTCATCTGAAGCTTTCTTT. Translating gives CASSLLTLSSEAFF.

This clonotype was observed many times. The rearrangement uses TRBV12-3 or TRBV12-4 and TRBJ2-3, with 8 bases identical to TRBD1. The CDR3 length is 14 residues. Unmatched junction bases numbered 5, after V lost 5 bases and J lost 4 bases. This CDR3 reads CASSRQGWADTQYF. CDR3 in DNA: TGTGCCAGCAGTAGACAGGGGTGGGCAGATACGCAGTATTTT.

Remarks on this clonotype: A single base separates this from a much larger clone, so it may be a read error. This chain joins TRBV2 and TRBJ1-2, with TRBD1 matching over 9 bases. The V and J ends lost 5 bases and 9 bases, in that order; junction bases with no gene match: 13. Germline values: CDR1 SNHLY, CDR2 FYNNEI. The CDR3 totals 15 residues. CDR3 sequence: CASSFTGGAGYSYTF. The CDR3 region has the DNA TGTGCCAGCAGTTTCACAGGGGGCGCTGGGTATAGCTACACCTTC.

The sample holds many counts of this clonotype. This chain joins TRBV5-1 and TRBJ1-1; 8 bases match TRBD1. CDR1 SGHRS and CDR2 YFSETQ come from the germline V gene. With 4 bases clipped from V and 5 bases from J, the junction kept 7 bases outside the gene matches. This CDR3 is 14 amino acids long. The CDR3 region has the DNA TGCGCCAGCAGCGATTACAGGGGGGATACTGAAGCTTTCTTT. Translated: CASSDYRGDTEAFF.

This clonotype was counted a few times. V usage is TRBV7-9 and J usage is TRBJ1-5; the D is unclear. CDR3 length: 17 residues. CDR1 is SEHNR, CDR2 FQNEAQ, per germline (reference sequence). The ends were cut back, 4 bases at V and 4 bases at J, with 20 bases in the middle. The CDR3 here is CASSSAFGREANQPQHF. CDR3 bases: TGTGCCAGCAGCTCAGCCTTTGGGAGGGAGGCAAATCAGCCCCAGCATTTT.

This clonotype was counted ten times or more. V and J are TRBV7-8 and TRBJ2-7, with 8 bases matching TRBD1. The CDR3 is 14 amino acids. The V and J ends lost 3 bases and 2 bases, in that order; junction bases with no gene match: 3. Germline-derived CDR1 and CDR2 are SGHVS and FQNEAQ. The CDR3 DNA reads TGTGCCAGCAGCTTTCGACAGGGGACCTACGAGCAGTACTTC. This encodes CASSFRQGTYEQYF.

This clonotype was counted at least ten times. V is TRBV7-9 and J is TRBJ2-1; TRBD2 aligns across 7 bases. V trimming: 5 bases; J trimming: 2 bases; junction bases outside the gene matches: 9. The CDR3 runs to 16 residues. Germline V CDR1 and CDR2: SEHNR, FQNEAQ (reference sequence). The CDR3 spells CASSGPSGGTYNEQFF. The DNA for the CDR3 is TGTGCCAGCAGCGGTCCTAGCGGAGGAACCTACAATGAGCAGTTCTTC.

This clonotype has ten or more counts. The chain uses TRBV7-6 and TRBJ1-1; a possible D gene is TRBD1 (5 bases). This CDR3 has 12 residues. V was shortened by 5 bases and J by 2 bases, with 6 bases between the two germline ends. The V gene's germline CDR1 is SGHVS and CDR2 FNYEAQ. CDR3 DNA: TGTGCCAGCAGCCAGGGAAACACTGAAGCTTTCTTT. Its translation is CASSQGNTEAFF.

This clonotype was seen repeatedly, ten times or more. This chain connects TRBV10-3 to TRBJ2-1; 8 bases are a match to TRBD2. Losses at the gene ends were 6 bases for V and 5 bases for J; bases not matched to a gene: 15. CDR1 and CDR2 (germline): ENHRY, SYGVKD. The length of the CDR3 is 17 residues. CDR3 sequence: CAIRGPLFSGGDNEQFF. In DNA, the CDR3 is TGTGCCATCAGGGGGCCCCTTTTCAGCGGGGGAGACAATGAGCAGTTCTTC.

This clonotype was seen ten or more times. The rearrangement links TRBV28 to TRBJ2-2; D may be TRBD1 (6 bases). Looked up from germline, CDR1 is MDHEN and CDR2 is SYDVKM. The CDR3 consists of 13 residues. Trimming removed 8 bases at V and 1 base at J, with 8 bases between. For the CDR3, the DNA is TGTGCCAGCCGGACAGAGAACACCGGGGAGCTGTTTTTT. Translating gives CASRTENTGELFF.

V gene TRBV28 combines with J gene TRBJ2-7; TRBD1 might be the D (6 bases). Trimming took 5 bases from V and 0 from J, leaving 11 bases between them. The germline gives CDR1 MDHEN, CDR2 SYDVKM. The CDR3 is 14 amino acids. CDR3: CASSGQSFSYEQYF. CDR3 nucleotides: TGTGCCAGCAGTGGACAGTCCTTCTCCTACGAGCAGTACTTC.

This clonotype was counted many times. The J gene is TRBJ2-3, the V gene TRBV20-1; 12 nucleotides line up with TRBD2. Germline V gene lookup returns CDR1 DFQATT and CDR2 SNEGSKA (reference sequence). The CDR3 consists of 15 residues. The V and J ends lost 1 base and 3 bases, in that order; junction bases with no gene match: 2. The CDR3, as DNA: TGCAGTGCTAGAGCCGGGACTAGCGGGACAGATACGCAGTATTTT. Encoded protein: CSARAGTSGTDTQYF.